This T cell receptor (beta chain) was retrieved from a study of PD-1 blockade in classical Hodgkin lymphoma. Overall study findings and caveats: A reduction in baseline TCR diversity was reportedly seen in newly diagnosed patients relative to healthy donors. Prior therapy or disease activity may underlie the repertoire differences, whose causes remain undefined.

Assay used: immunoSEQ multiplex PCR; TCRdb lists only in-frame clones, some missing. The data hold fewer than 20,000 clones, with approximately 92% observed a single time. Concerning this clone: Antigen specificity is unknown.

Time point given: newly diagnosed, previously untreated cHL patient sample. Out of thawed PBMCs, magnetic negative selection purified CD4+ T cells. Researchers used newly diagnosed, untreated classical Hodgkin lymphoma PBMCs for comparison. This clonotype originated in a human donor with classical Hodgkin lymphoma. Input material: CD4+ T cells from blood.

CDR3 loop: CSVSKPLRWNTEAFF. The CDR3, as DNA: TGCAGCGTTTCGAAACCCTTAAGATGGAACACTGAAGCTTTCTTT. The J gene is TRBJ1-1, the V gene TRBV29-1; no reliable D call. Germline CDR1 reads SQVTM; CDR2 reads ANQGSEA. This CDR3 spans 15 amino acids. V dropped 5 bases and J dropped 1 base, with 17 bases sitting between them.